What follows are 12 T cell receptor beta chains derived from one specimen sequenced in a study of long-term antiretroviral therapy in people with HIV (dated by TCRdb to between 2021 and 2022). Sequencing of the TRB variable region was done with the immunoSEQ hsTCRB v3.0 assay at survey level resolution. This is the immuneACCESS table as TCRdb keeps it, with only in-frame sequences that have V and J called. A part of the clones is gone; compared with another copy, unresolved V genes explain less than half, and the rest is unexplained. The sample has roughly 34,000 clones on record, approximately 95% of them singletons. 3.5% to 4.5% of the sample goes to the ten largest clones. Specimen: unsorted PBMCs, collected around 5 years after starting antiretroviral therapy. These receptors were obtained from a woman aged 50 to 60 with HIV.

About this clone: This sample includes further DNA sequences coding for the same CDR3. The chain links TRBV7-9 to TRBJ2-3, with 8 bases that match TRBD2. Germline CDR1 is SEHNR and CDR2 is FQNEAQ (reference sequence). J was trimmed by 3 bases and V by 2 bases; bases with no gene match: 1. CDR3 length: 14 residues. As DNA, the CDR3 is TGTGCCAGCAGCTTATCGGGGGGGACAGATACGCAGTATTTT. Translated: CASSLSGGTDTQYF.

The V and J genes are TRBV15 and TRBJ2-3, with D possibly being TRBD1 or TRBD2 (5 bases each). Per the germline V gene, CDR1 is LNHNV and CDR2 is YYDKDF (reference sequence). The CDR3 is 14 residues long. Trimming removed 4 bases from V and 4 bases from J, with 12 bases in between. This CDR3 is CATSTGTEADTQYF. CDR3 nucleotide sequence: TGTGCCACCAGCACAGGGACGGAGGCAGATACGCAGTATTTT.

This clone is medium-sized within its sample. J is TRBJ2-3 and V is TRBV2, with D possibly being TRBD2 (5 bases). The ends were cut back, 8 bases at V and 0 bases at J, with 9 bases in the middle. Germline V gene sequence: CDR1 SNHLY, CDR2 FYNNEI. There are 13 residues in the CDR3. CDR3 sequence reads: CASQWTSTDTQYF. CDR3 nucleotide sequence: TGTGCCAGCCAGTGGACTAGCACAGATACGCAGTATTTT.

The chain has TRBV6-1 and TRBJ2-2; D is unresolved. The CDR3 contains 13 residues. Germline CDR1 MNHNS, CDR2 SASEGT. Trimming took off 7 bases at V and 7 bases at J, with 13 bases between the two ends. The CDR3 loop is CASTRPPGGELFF. CDR3 bases: TGTGCCAGCACCCGGCCTCCGGGCGGGGAGCTGTTTTTT.

The gene calls are TRBV5-1 and TRBJ2-4, with D unresolved. CDR3 length: 15 amino acids. V dropped 4 bases and J dropped 5 bases, with 16 bases sitting between them. Germline V CDR1 and CDR2: SGHRS, YFSETQ. The DNA of the CDR3 is TGCGCCAGCAGCGGTCCCCCATACAAGGAAAACATTCAGTACTTC. The encoded protein is CASSGPPYKENIQYF. The full variable domain, with the rest looked up from reference TRBV5-1 and TRBJ2-4, is KAGVTQTPRYLIKTRGQQVTLSCSPISGHRSVSWYQQTPGQGLQFLFEYFSETQRNKGNFPGRFSGRQFSNSRSEMNVSTLELGDSALYLCASSGPPYKENIQYFGAGTRLSVL.

This chain links TRBV29-1 with TRBJ2-1, with a tentative D call TRBD2 (5 bases). Trimming removed 8 bases at V and 9 bases at J, with 23 bases between. Germline lookup yields CDR1 SQVTM and CDR2 ANQGSEA. CDR3 length: 14 amino acids. The CDR3 DNA is TGCAGCTCAAAAGAGGGCACTCCGGGTGGTGAGCAGTTCTTC. Its protein is CSSKEGTPGGEQFF.

The chain links TRBV9 to TRBJ2-1, with TRBD1 identical over 8 bases. Germline V CDR1 and CDR2: SGDLS, YYNGEE. The CDR3 is 16 residues long. Trimming cost V 2 bases and J 5 bases; bases outside gene matches: 9. The CDR3 DNA sequence: TGTGCCAGCAGCGTGGGGGTGGGACAGGCTAACAATGAGCAGTTCTTC. Amino acids: CASSVGVGQANNEQFF.

The chain couples TRBV5-1 to TRBJ1-3; D is ambiguous. The CDR3 spans 16 residues. Germline-derived CDR1 and CDR2 are SGHRS and YFSETQ. Trimming left V 2 bases short and J 0 bases short, with 12 bases between. The CDR3 coding sequence is TGCGCCAGCAGCTTCAACCCGGGCAACTCTGGAAACACCATATATTTT. Its translation: CASSFNPGNSGNTIYF.

This chain joins TRBV11-2 and TRBJ2-7; TRBD1 is a possible D gene (7 bases). Germline CDR1 and CDR2: SGHAT and FQNNGV. With 5 bases removed from V and 3 bases from J, the gap between germline ends came to 20 bases. CDR3 size: 16 residues. The CDR3 region is CASSPARDSPFYEQYF. The CDR3 region has the DNA TGTGCCAGCAGCCCGGCGCGGGACAGCCCATTCTACGAGCAGTACTTC.

The chain employs TRBV5-1 and TRBJ1-3; D gene ambiguous. CDR1 SGHRS and CDR2 YFSETQ come from the germline V gene. Trimming pared 4 bases from V and 2 bases from J, leaving 7 bases between. CDR3 length: 13 residues. The CDR3 nucleotides are TGCGCCAGCAGCGAGTGGCCTGGAAACACCATATATTTT. Translation gives CASSEWPGNTIYF.

V usage is TRBV9 and J usage is TRBJ2-7, with D perhaps matching TRBD1 (6 bases). The V gene's germline CDR1 is SGDLS and CDR2 YYNGEE. CDR3 length equals 14 residues. V lost 3 bases to trimming and J lost 6 bases, with 16 bases between them. CDR3 in DNA: TGTGCCAGCAGCGGGGACACCCTACGCGCCGAGCAGTACTTC. This sequence encodes CASSGDTLRAEQYF.

The chain carries TRBV15 and TRBJ2-2, with 7 bases fitting TRBD1. The germline CDR1 and CDR2 sequences are LNHNV and YYDKDF (reference sequence). V was clipped by 1 base and J by 1 base; unmatched bases: 6. This CDR3 has 17 amino acids. For the CDR3, the DNA is TGTGCCACCAGCAGAGTAATAGGGGGCAGGAACACCGGGGAGCTGTTTTTT. Protein product: CATSRVIGGRNTGELFF.